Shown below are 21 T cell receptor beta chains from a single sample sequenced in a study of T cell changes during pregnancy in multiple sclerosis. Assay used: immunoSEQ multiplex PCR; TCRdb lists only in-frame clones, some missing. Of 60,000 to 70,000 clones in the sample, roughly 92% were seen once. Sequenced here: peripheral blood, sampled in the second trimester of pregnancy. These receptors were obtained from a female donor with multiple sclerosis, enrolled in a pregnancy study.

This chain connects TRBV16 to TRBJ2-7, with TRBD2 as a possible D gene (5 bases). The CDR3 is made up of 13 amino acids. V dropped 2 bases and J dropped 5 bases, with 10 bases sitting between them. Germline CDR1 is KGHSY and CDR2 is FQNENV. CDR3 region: CASSQNTRDEQYF. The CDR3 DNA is TGTGCCAGCAGCCAAAACACTAGGGACGAGCAGTACTTC.

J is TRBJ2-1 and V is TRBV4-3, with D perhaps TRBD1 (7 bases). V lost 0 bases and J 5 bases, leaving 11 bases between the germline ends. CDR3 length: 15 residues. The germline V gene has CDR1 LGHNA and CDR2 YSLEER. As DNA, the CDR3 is TGCGCCAGCAGCCAAGATACCAGGGGGGACAATGAGCAGTTCTTC. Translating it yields CASSQDTRGDNEQFF.

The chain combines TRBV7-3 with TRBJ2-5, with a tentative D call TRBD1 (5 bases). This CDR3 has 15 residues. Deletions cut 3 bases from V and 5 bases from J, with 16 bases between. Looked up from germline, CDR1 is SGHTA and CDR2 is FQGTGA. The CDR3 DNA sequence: TGTGCCAGCAGCTTCAATGGTGGGGCAAAGGAGACCCAGTACTTC. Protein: CASSFNGGAKETQYF.

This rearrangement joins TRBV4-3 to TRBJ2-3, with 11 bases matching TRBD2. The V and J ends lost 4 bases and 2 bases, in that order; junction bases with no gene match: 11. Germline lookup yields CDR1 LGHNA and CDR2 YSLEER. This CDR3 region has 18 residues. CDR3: CASSPYPLTSGVTDTQYF. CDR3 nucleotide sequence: TGCGCCAGCAGCCCCTACCCCCTGACTAGCGGGGTCACAGATACGCAGTATTTT.

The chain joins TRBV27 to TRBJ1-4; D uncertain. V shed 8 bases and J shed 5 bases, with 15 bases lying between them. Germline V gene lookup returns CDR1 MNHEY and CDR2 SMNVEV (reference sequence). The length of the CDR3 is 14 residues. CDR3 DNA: TGTGCCAGCCATTTTTGGGCAGTAAATGAAAAACTGTTTTTT. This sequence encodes CASHFWAVNEKLFF.

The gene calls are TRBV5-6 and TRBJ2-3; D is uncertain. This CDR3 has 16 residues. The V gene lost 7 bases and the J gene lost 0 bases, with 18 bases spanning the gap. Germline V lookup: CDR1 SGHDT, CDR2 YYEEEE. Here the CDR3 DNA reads TGTGCCAGCCAATTACAGACCGACGCTAGCACAGATACGCAGTATTTT. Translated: CASQLQTDASTDTQYF.

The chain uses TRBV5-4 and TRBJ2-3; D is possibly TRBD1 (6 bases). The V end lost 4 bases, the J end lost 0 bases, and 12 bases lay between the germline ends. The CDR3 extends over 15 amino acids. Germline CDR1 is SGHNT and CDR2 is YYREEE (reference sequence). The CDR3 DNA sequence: TGTGCCAGCAGCCTGGGGGCTGGTAGCACAGATACGCAGTATTTT. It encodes CASSLGAGSTDTQYF.

The CDR3 loop reads CASSSTGWDQPQHF. CDR3 in DNA: TGTGCCAGCAGCTCCACAGGGTGGGATCAGCCCCAGCATTTT. The V gene is TRBV7-3, the J gene TRBJ1-5, with D perhaps matching TRBD1 (6 bases). The V end was cut by 4 bases, the J end by 5 bases, with 12 bases between. The CDR3 has 14 residues. CDR1 is SGHTA and CDR2 is FQGTGA in the germline V gene.

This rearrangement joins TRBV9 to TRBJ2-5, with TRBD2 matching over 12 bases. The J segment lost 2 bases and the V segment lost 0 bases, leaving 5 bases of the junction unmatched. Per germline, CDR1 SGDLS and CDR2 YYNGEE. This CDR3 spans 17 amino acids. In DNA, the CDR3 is TGTGCCAGCAGCGTAGCGACTAGCGGGAGCGGGCAAGAGACCCAGTACTTC. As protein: CASSVATSGSGQETQYF. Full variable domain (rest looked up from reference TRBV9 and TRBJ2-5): DSGVTQTPKHLITATGQRVTLRCSPRSGDLSVYWYQQSLDQGLQFLIQYYNGEERAKGNILERFSAQQFPDLHSELNLSSLELGDSALYFCASSVATSGSGQETQYFGPGTRLLVL.

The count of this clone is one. CDR3 DNA sequence: TGTGCCATTGAGAATTTCGGGACAGGGGGCTCTTACGCTTTCTTT. It encodes CAIENFGTGGSYAFF. The chain employs TRBV6-5 and TRBJ1-1; 12 nucleotides align to TRBD1. This CDR3 has 15 amino acids. Germline values: CDR1 MNHEY, CDR2 SVGAGI. V dropped 10 bases and J dropped 11; count of bases not matched to a gene: 17.

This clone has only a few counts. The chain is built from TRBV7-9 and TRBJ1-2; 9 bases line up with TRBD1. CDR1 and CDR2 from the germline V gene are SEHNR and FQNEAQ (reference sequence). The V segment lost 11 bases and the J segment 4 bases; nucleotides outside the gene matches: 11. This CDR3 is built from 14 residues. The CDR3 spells CAPWDRASSYGYTF. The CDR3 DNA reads TGTGCCCCATGGGACAGGGCAAGTAGCTATGGCTACACCTTC.

The CDR3 bases are TGTGCCAGCAGCCATAGGTTAGACCTAGGAGACCTGGCTGAAGCTTTCTTT. Translating gives CASSHRLDLGDLAEAFF. This chain joins TRBV7-9 and TRBJ1-1; D remains ambiguous. Looked up from germline, CDR1 is SEHNR and CDR2 is FQNEAQ (reference sequence). The germline V and J ends were trimmed by 5 bases and 6 bases, with 25 bases remaining between them. This CDR3 contains 17 residues.

CDR3 loop: CASSFSTGANTEAFF. Here the CDR3 DNA reads TGTGCCAGCAGCTTCTCGACAGGAGCGAACACTGAAGCTTTCTTT. The chain combines TRBV11-2 with TRBJ1-1, with D maybe TRBD1 (6 bases). The CDR3 covers 15 residues. Germline CDR1 and CDR2: SGHAT and FQNNGV. Trimming took 3 bases from V and 1 from J, leaving 12 bases between them.

CDR3 sequence (DNA): TGTGCCAGCTCACCACCGGCAGGGGGGAATTACAATGAGCAGTTCTTC. Protein sequence: CASSPPAGGNYNEQFF. V usage is TRBV18 and J usage is TRBJ2-1; a weak D match, TRBD1 (7 bases). CDR1 and CDR2 from the germline V gene are KGHSH and LQKENI. V shed 0 bases and J shed 4 bases, with 13 bases lying between them. The CDR3 contains 16 residues.

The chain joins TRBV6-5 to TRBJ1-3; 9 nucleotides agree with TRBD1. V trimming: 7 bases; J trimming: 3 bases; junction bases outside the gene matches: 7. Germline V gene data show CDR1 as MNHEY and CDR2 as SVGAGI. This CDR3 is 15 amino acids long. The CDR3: CASTPGQGLGNTIYF. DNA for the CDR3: TGTGCCAGCACTCCCGGACAGGGGCTTGGAAACACCATATATTTT.

DNA of the CDR3: TGTGCCAGCAGTTACCCGGGGACAGCCAATGAGCAGTTCTTC. Translated: CASSYPGTANEQFF. The chain combines TRBV6-5 with TRBJ2-1, with 7 bases identical to TRBD1. This CDR3 is built from 14 residues. The ends lost 2 bases at V and 6 bases at J; junction bases unmatched: 4. The germline gives CDR1 MNHEY, CDR2 SVGAGI.

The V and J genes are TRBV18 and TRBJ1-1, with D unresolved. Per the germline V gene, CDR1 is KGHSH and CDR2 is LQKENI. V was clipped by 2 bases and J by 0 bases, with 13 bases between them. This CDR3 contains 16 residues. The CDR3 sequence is CASSPYVESLNTEAFF. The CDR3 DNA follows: TGTGCCAGCTCACCATATGTTGAGTCCTTGAACACTGAAGCTTTCTTT.

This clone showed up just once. CDR3 region: CASSSGTSDFTDTQYF. CDR3 DNA sequence: TGCGCCAGCAGCTCCGGGACTAGCGACTTCACAGATACGCAGTATTTT. The chain has TRBV5-1 and TRBJ2-3; 10 bases match TRBD2. The CDR3 covers 16 residues. V shed 3 bases, J shed 2 bases, and the junction held 6 bases outside the gene matches. Germline values: CDR1 SGHRS, CDR2 YFSETQ.

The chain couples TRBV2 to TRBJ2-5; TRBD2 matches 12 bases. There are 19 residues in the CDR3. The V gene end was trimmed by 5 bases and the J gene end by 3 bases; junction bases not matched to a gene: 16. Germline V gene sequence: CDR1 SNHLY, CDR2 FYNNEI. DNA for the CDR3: TGTGCCAGCAGTAGCAATGAGATCCGGACTAGCGGGGTGAAAGAGACCCAGTACTTC. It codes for CASSSNEIRTSGVKETQYF.

Here the CDR3 DNA reads TGCGCCAGCAGCCAAGGCGGGCCCGACGGAGGTTTTAATTCACCCCTCCACTTT. This gives the protein CASSQGGPDGGFNSPLHF. This sequence joins TRBV4-3 and TRBJ1-6; D not resolved. Germline V CDR1 and CDR2: LGHNA, YSLEER. The CDR3 is made up of 18 amino acids. V lost 1 base, J lost 6 bases, and 19 bases lay in between.

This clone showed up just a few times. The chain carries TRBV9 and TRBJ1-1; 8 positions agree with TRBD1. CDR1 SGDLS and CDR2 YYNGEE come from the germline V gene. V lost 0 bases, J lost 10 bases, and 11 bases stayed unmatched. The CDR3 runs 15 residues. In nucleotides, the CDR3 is TGTGCCAGCAGCGTAGATGGCAGGGGGCTGCCGGGAGCTTTCTTT. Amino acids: CASSVDGRGLPGAFF.